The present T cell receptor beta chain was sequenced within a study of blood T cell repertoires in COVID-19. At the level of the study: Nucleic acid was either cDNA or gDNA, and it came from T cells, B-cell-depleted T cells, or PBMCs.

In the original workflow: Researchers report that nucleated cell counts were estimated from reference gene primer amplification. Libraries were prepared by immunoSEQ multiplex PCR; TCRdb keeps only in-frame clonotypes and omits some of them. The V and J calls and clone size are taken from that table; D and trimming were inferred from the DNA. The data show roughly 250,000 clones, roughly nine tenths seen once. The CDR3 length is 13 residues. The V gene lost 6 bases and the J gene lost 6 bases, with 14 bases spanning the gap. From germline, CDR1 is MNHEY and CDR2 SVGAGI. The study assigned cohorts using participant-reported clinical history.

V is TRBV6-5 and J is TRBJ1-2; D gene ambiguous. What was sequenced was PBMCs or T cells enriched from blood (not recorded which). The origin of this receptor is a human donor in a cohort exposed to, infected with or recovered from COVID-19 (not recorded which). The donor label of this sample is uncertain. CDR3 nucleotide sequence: TGTGCCAGCAGGACTAGGGCCAACCATGGCTACACCTTC. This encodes CASRTRANHGYTF.